These 19 T cell receptor beta chains were sequenced from one sample in a study of T cells in Graves' hyperthyroidism and ophthalmopathy. RNA transcripts provided the source from which TCR beta CDR3 regions were amplified. The TCR CDR3 was amplified in a first-round RT-PCR using the HTBI primer set. From the multiplex PCR reads, TCRdb called clonotypes with MiXCR, one entry per CDR3 protein. Seen here are 300,000 to 450,000 distinct CDR3 sequences, around 13% observed once, and the top ten hold 11%. The sample consisted of blood. The receptor source for this set is a woman aged 60-75 years with Graves' hyperthyroidism.

This rearrangement joins TRBV10-3 to TRBJ2-2; 11 nucleotides agree with TRBD2. CDR3 length: 16 residues. Germline CDR1 is ENHRY and CDR2 is SYGVKD. After removal of 5 bases from V and 7 bases from J, the junction contained 9 bases not matched to a gene. Here the CDR3 reads CAISRTSGRGIGELFF. DNA of the CDR3: TGTGCCATCAGTCGTACTAGCGGGAGAGGGATCGGGGAGCTGTTTTTT.

This clonotype was recorded at least ten times. V gene TRBV20-1 combines with J gene TRBJ2-3, with D maybe TRBD1 (6 bases). Germline CDR1 is DFQATT and CDR2 is SNEGSKA (reference sequence). This CDR3 comprises 15 residues. V lost 2 bases and J 6 bases, leaving 18 bases between the germline ends. This chain's CDR3 is CSARTQESQGDTQYF. CDR3 nucleotide sequence: TGCAGTGCTAGAACCCAGGAATCGCAGGGGGATACGCAGTATTTT.

This clonotype was counted many times. This chain connects TRBV29-1 to TRBJ1-1; D perhaps matches TRBD1 (5 bases). Per the germline V gene, CDR1 is SQVTM and CDR2 is ANQGSEA. V lost 6 bases and J lost 6, with 26 bases in between. There are 16 residues in the CDR3. The CDR3 nucleotides are TGCAGCGTCGCTAGCCATCCGGGGGTAAGAAGCGCTGAAGCTTTCTTT. This codes for CSVASHPGVRSAEAFF.

At least ten counts were recorded for this clonotype. The gene calls are TRBV5-1 and TRBJ2-3, with 12 bases identical to TRBD2. This CDR3 has 17 residues. The J segment lost 1 base and the V segment lost 0 bases, leaving 3 bases of the junction unmatched. Germline V lookup: CDR1 SGHRS, CDR2 YFSETQ. This CDR3 reads CASSLAGLAGRTDTQYF. In nucleotides, the CDR3 is TGCGCCAGCAGCTTGGCAGGACTAGCGGGGCGCACAGATACGCAGTATTTT.

The chain recombines TRBV18 with TRBJ2-7; D unresolved. Germline values: CDR1 KGHSH, CDR2 LQKENI. The CDR3 loop spans 15 amino acids. V was pared by 2 bases and J by 4 bases, with 15 bases between. CDR3 DNA: TGTGCCAGCTCACCAGCTTCTAGGACGAGTTACGAGCAGTACTTC. As protein: CASSPASRTSYEQYF.

Regarding this clonotype: A much larger clone differs from this one at a single base, so this may be a read error. This rearrangement joins TRBV5-1 to TRBJ2-3; 13 bases align to TRBD2. J lost 10 bases, V lost 4 bases, and 12 bases had no gene match. The CDR3 runs 16 residues. The germline CDR1 and CDR2 sequences are SGHRS and YFSETQ. CDR3 sequence reads: CASSPTTSGRTRSQYF. CDR3 nucleotides: TGCGCCAGCAGCCCAACGACTAGCGGGAGGACCCGATCGCAGTATTTT.

This clonotype has a count of ten or more. The J gene is TRBJ2-1, the V gene TRBV27; D unresolved. V lost 4 bases and J lost 2, with 12 bases in between. The CDR3 spans 15 residues. The germline CDR1 and CDR2 sequences are MNHEY and SMNVEV (reference sequence). The CDR3 loop is CASSSPRNPYNEQFF. The CDR3 coding sequence is TGTGCCAGCAGTTCCCCAAGGAATCCCTACAATGAGCAGTTCTTC.

This clonotype was detected many times. The chain employs TRBV28 and TRBJ2-3, with D perhaps TRBD2 (5 bases). Trimming took off 5 bases at V and 6 bases at J, with 15 bases between the two ends. This CDR3 comprises 14 residues. Germline lookup yields CDR1 MDHEN and CDR2 SYDVKM. The CDR3 nucleotides are TGTGCCAGCAGTCCCCAAGGTGGGGAGGATACGCAGTATTTT. It codes for CASSPQGGEDTQYF.

This clonotype has at least ten counts. The chain carries TRBV7-9 and TRBJ2-1; 8 bases are a match to TRBD2. Trimming removed 0 bases from V and 7 bases from J; junction bases left unmatched: 11. Looked up from germline, CDR1 is SEHNR and CDR2 is FQNEAQ (reference sequence). The CDR3 loop spans 17 amino acids. This CDR3 reads CASSLAHLAGAMNEQFF. In DNA, the CDR3 is TGTGCCAGCAGCTTAGCGCACCTAGCGGGCGCGATGAATGAGCAGTTCTTC.

This clonotype was counted many times. The genes are TRBV20-1 and TRBJ2-1, with 7 bases aligning to TRBD2. Germline trimming cut 4 bases from V and 5 bases from J; bases unmatched to any gene: 5. The CDR3 has 13 amino acids. Per the germline V gene, CDR1 is DFQATT and CDR2 is SNEGSKA (reference sequence). In nucleotides, the CDR3 is TGCAGTGCTACTGGCGGGAGTGACAATGAGCAGTTCTTC. Its protein product is CSATGGSDNEQFF.

This clonotype was counted between two and nine times. The J gene is TRBJ1-4, the V gene TRBV5-4, with TRBD1 as a possible D gene (5 bases). Trimming took off 2 bases at V and 8 bases at J, with 16 bases between the two ends. Germline V lookup: CDR1 SGHNT, CDR2 YYREEE (reference sequence). The CDR3 runs to 15 residues. CDR3 in DNA: TGTGCCAGCAGCTTCAACAGAGCCGAGGGGGAAAAACTGTTTTTT. This codes for CASSFNRAEGEKLFF.

This clonotype has a count of ten or more. The chain has TRBV5-1 and TRBJ2-3; possibly TRBD1 for D (5 bases). The CDR3 contains 17 residues. Germline CDR1 SGHRS, CDR2 YFSETQ. V lost 0 bases and J lost 0, with 14 bases in between. CDR3 sequence reads: CASSLGTGATSTDTQYF. CDR3 nucleotides: TGCGCCAGCAGCTTGGGTACAGGCGCCACTAGCACAGATACGCAGTATTTT.

In this sample, this clonotype turned up many times. The CDR3 is CSASSGRGGETQYF. The CDR3 DNA follows: TGCAGTGCTTCTAGCGGGAGAGGTGGTGAGACCCAGTACTTC. This chain joins TRBV20-1 and TRBJ2-5, with 10 positions matching TRBD2. V lost 5 bases to trimming and J lost 5 bases; unmatched junction nucleotides: 8. Per the germline V gene, CDR1 is DFQATT and CDR2 is SNEGSKA (reference sequence). The CDR3 contains 14 residues.

This rearrangement joins TRBV6-6 to TRBJ2-6; 7 positions agree with TRBD2. V shed 2 bases and J 3 bases; nucleotides not matched to a gene: 13. The CDR3 length is 19 residues. Germline V gene lookup returns CDR1 MNHNY and CDR2 SVGAGI (reference sequence). CDR3 sequence (DNA): TGTGCCAGCAGTTACGGCGGCTCGGGAGGCTTGGATGGGGCCAACGTCCTGACTTTC. Translating it yields CASSYGGSGGLDGANVLTF.

V gene TRBV12-3 or TRBV12-4 combines with J gene TRBJ2-5, with 10 bases that match TRBD1. The CDR3 covers 15 residues. V shed 6 bases and J 4 bases; nucleotides not matched to a gene: 8. CDR3 DNA sequence: TGTGCCAGCAGCCGACAGGGGGCGAGTGGAGAGACCCAGTACTTC. Its translation: CASSRQGASGETQYF.

This clonotype was counted at least ten times. This chain connects TRBV7-8 to TRBJ2-3, with D possibly matching TRBD1 (7 bases). Trimming left V 3 bases short and J 3 bases short, with 16 bases between. The CDR3 runs 16 residues. The germline V gene encodes CDR1 SGHVS and CDR2 FQNEAQ. CDR3 sequence (DNA): TGTGCCAGCAGCTTGCGGGACAGATCTCCGACAGATACGCAGTATTTT. This sequence encodes CASSLRDRSPTDTQYF.

This clonotype was observed at least ten times. The V call is TRBV3-1, the J call TRBJ1-1; perhaps TRBD1 as D (5 bases). The CDR3 has 13 residues. CDR1 and CDR2 from the germline V gene are LGHDT and YNNKEL (reference sequence). V dropped 2 bases and J dropped 5 bases, with 9 bases sitting between them. CDR3 amino acids: CASSQQGRTEAFF. The DNA for the CDR3 is TGTGCCAGCAGCCAACAGGGTAGGACTGAAGCTTTCTTT.

This chain uses TRBV28 with TRBJ1-6; D not certain. CDR3 length: 15 residues. Germline CDR1 is MDHEN and CDR2 is SYDVKM. Trimming left V 2 bases short and J 9 bases short, with 14 bases between. DNA of the CDR3: TGTGCCAGCAGTTTAGGCAGGAACCTTGGTTCACCCCTCCACTTT. Translated: CASSLGRNLGSPLHF.

This clonotype was counted between two and nine times. V is TRBV6-5 and J is TRBJ2-1; TRBD2 aligns across 8 bases. Germline assignment: CDR1 MNHEY and CDR2 SVGAGI. V lost 2 bases to trimming and J lost 0 bases; unmatched junction nucleotides: 3. This CDR3 is built from 16 residues. The chain's CDR3 is CASSYLSGASYNEQFF. The CDR3 DNA sequence: TGTGCCAGCAGTTACCTTAGCGGGGCCTCCTACAATGAGCAGTTCTTC.